This T cell receptor (beta chain) appears in the sequencing data of a study of CD4 T cells in relation to SARS-CoV-2 and coronaviruses. Looking at the study overall: TCR beta CDR3s were sequenced after 10-day antigen culture of PBMCs.

The table came from immunoSEQ multiplex PCR; TCRdb's copy has only in-frame clones and leaves some out. The top ten clones hold roughly 20% of a sample with more than 25,000 clones, around 79% of them seen once. Unexposed donor CD4+ T cells date from about 2011-2018, before the COVID-19 pandemic. CD4+ T cells were isolated from the cells after roughly 11 days of culture. Unexposed-donor CD4+ T cells were probed with SARS-CoV-2 S/N and four cold-coronavirus spikes, cells permitting. V was pared by 3 bases and J by 7 bases, with 10 bases between. Germline V gene sequence: CDR1 LNHDA, CDR2 SQIVND (reference sequence). This CDR3 has 13 amino acids. Broader study findings: In around 60% of donors, memory CD4+ clonotypes crossrecognized SARS-CoV-2 and at least one common cold coronavirus spike. No crossreactivity against non-spike viral proteins was tested here.

Concerning this clone: Its antigen is unidentified.

The source material was CD4+ T cells from PBMCs, cultured in vitro. V and J are TRBV19 and TRBJ1-5; possible D gene TRBD1, 5 bases. This TCR derives from a human donor in good health. The CDR3 coding sequence is TGTGCCAGTAGTATGGTGGGGGACCAGCCCCAGCATTTT. Amino acids: CASSMVGDQPQHF.